The 11 T cell receptor beta chains listed next were all sequenced from one sample in a study of beta chain features in type 1 diabetes. Study conclusions and caveats: All four CD4+ subsets from Type 1 diabetes patients carried moderately but significantly shorter TCRB CDR3s.

The investigators reverse transcribed all of the isolated RNA, so they sequenced expressed TCRB transcripts. The data were produced by immunoSEQ multiplex PCR, yet TCRdb's version contains in-frame clones alone and is incomplete. The sample holds some 700,000 clones, 13% seen once. The antigens of these receptors remain unknown. Sequences were obtained from naive CD4+ T cells from blood. These receptors came from a man aged 18 to 29 with type 1 diabetes.

This clone was seen more than once but under ten times. The chain carries TRBV29-1 and TRBJ1-1; D is unclear. Between the trimmed V and J ends, which lost 6 bases and 0 bases, there was a span of 17 bases. The CDR3 sequence is 15 residues long. Germline lookup yields CDR1 SQVTM and CDR2 ANQGSEA. The CDR3: CSVTKGQSLNTEAFF. The CDR3 coding sequence is TGCAGCGTCACCAAAGGGCAGTCACTGAACACTGAAGCTTTCTTT.

On this clone: The junction and the germline gene differ at one end; a read error may be behind it. The chain uses TRBV5-1 and TRBJ2-6; the D gene is possibly TRBD1 (5 bases). CDR1 SGHRS and CDR2 YFSETQ come from the germline V gene. CDR3 length: 15 residues. Here the CDR3 reads CASSLEPSGANGLTF. CDR3 DNA: TGCGCCAGCAGCTTGGAACCCTCTGGGGCCAACGGCCTGACTTTC. The entire variable domain, with the rest obtained from reference TRBV5-1 and TRBJ2-6, is as follows: KAGVTQTPRYLIKTRGQQVTLSCSPISGHRSVSWYQQTPGQGLQFLFEYFSETQRNKGNFPGRFSGRQFSNSRSEMNVSTLELGDSALYLCASSLEPSGANGLTFGAGSRLTVL.

V gene TRBV14 combines with J gene TRBJ2-3; TRBD2 might be the D (8 bases). The germline V and J ends were trimmed by 4 bases and 11 bases, with 19 bases remaining between them. The CDR3 runs to 14 residues. CDR1 is SGHDN, CDR2 FVKESK, per germline. CDR3 in DNA: TGTGCCAGCAGCCCAGGGGACAGCGGGGGAGGGCAGTATTTT. Translated: CASSPGDSGGGQYF.

This clone was counted a few times. The genes are TRBV2 and TRBJ1-1, with D tentatively TRBD1 (6 bases). CDR3 length: 14 residues. Trimming pared 6 bases from V and 4 bases from J, leaving 15 bases between. CDR1 is SNHLY and CDR2 is FYNNEI in the germline V gene. The chain's CDR3 is CASRNSQGPTEAFF. The CDR3, as DNA: TGTGCCAGCAGAAATTCACAGGGACCCACTGAAGCTTTCTTT.

The V call is TRBV19, the J call TRBJ1-5; D unresolved. CDR1 is LNHDA and CDR2 is SQIVND in the germline V gene (reference sequence). Trimming shortened V by 4 bases and J by 11 bases, and 12 bases separated the two germline ends. There are 12 residues in the CDR3. CDR3 bases: TGTGCCAGTAGTACTCTTCAGTGGACCCAGCATTTT. Protein sequence: CASSTLQWTQHF.

The gene calls are TRBV2 and TRBJ2-7; D may correspond to TRBD1 or TRBD2 (5 bases each). Germline CDR1 is SNHLY and CDR2 is FYNNEI. CDR3 length: 13 amino acids. V was trimmed by 5 bases and J by 6 bases, leaving 14 bases between them. In DNA form, the CDR3 reads TGTGCCAGCAGTACCGGGACCCCCGGCGAGCAGTACTTC. It encodes CASSTGTPGEQYF.

This clone was observed a handful of times. The J gene is TRBJ1-5, the V gene TRBV7-6; D gene unclear. Germline V gene lookup returns CDR1 SGHVS and CDR2 FNYEAQ. The CDR3 contains 13 residues. The V end was cut by 2 bases, the J end by 4 bases, with 6 bases between. The chain's CDR3 is CASSLFVNQPQHF. The CDR3 coding sequence is TGTGCCAGCAGCTTATTTGTTAATCAGCCCCAGCATTTT.

This clone was detected a few times. The gene calls are TRBV4-1 and TRBJ2-1, with 13 bases matching TRBD2. The trim removed 0 bases at V and 4 bases at J, leaving 6 bases unmatched. Germline V gene sequence: CDR1 MGHRA, CDR2 YSYEKL. This CDR3 region has 18 residues. The CDR3 protein is CASSQDSLLAGGYNEQFF. The CDR3 nucleotides are TGCGCCAGCAGCCAAGATTCCCTACTAGCGGGGGGGTACAATGAGCAGTTCTTC.

This clone was picked up a small number of times. The chain is built from TRBV5-4 and TRBJ1-4; D is unclear. Germline CDR1 is SGHNT and CDR2 is YYREEE (reference sequence). This CDR3 is 16 amino acids long. The V and J ends lost 9 bases and 8 bases respectively, with 26 bases between them. The CDR3, as DNA: TGTGCCACTTCCCACGGGCCCGGGATTTATCAGGAAAAACTGTTTTTT. Its protein is CATSHGPGIYQEKLFF.

The chain employs TRBV5-1 and TRBJ2-5; D tentatively fits TRBD1 or TRBD2 (6 bases each). Between the trimmed V and J ends, which lost 4 bases and 4 bases, there was a span of 20 bases. The CDR3 spans 16 residues. The V gene's germline CDR1 is SGHRS and CDR2 YFSETQ. CDR3 sequence reads: CASSETTGLGGETQYF. CDR3 bases: TGCGCCAGCAGCGAAACGACAGGTTTGGGAGGAGAGACCCAGTACTTC.

The rearrangement joins TRBV10-3 to TRBJ2-2; D unresolved. Per germline, CDR1 ENHRY and CDR2 SYGVKD. Trimming removed 4 bases at V and 7 bases at J, with 7 bases between. The CDR3 is 12 residues long. The CDR3 loop is CAISGGNGELFF. CDR3 coding DNA: TGTGCCATCAGTGGAGGCAACGGGGAGCTGTTTTTT.